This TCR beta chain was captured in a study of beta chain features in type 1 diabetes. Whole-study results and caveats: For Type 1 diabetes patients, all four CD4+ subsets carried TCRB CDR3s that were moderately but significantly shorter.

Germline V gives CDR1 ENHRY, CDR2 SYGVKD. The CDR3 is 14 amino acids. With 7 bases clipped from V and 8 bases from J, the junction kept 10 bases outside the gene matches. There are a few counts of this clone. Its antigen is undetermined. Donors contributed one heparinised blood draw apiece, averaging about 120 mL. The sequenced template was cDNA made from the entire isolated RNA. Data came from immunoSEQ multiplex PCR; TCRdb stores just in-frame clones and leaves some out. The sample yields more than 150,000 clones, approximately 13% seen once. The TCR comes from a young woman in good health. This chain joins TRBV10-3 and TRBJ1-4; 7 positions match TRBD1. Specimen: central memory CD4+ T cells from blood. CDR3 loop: CAIKGDRVGEKLFF. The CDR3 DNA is TGTGCCATCAAGGGAGACAGGGTGGGAGAAAAACTGTTTTTT.